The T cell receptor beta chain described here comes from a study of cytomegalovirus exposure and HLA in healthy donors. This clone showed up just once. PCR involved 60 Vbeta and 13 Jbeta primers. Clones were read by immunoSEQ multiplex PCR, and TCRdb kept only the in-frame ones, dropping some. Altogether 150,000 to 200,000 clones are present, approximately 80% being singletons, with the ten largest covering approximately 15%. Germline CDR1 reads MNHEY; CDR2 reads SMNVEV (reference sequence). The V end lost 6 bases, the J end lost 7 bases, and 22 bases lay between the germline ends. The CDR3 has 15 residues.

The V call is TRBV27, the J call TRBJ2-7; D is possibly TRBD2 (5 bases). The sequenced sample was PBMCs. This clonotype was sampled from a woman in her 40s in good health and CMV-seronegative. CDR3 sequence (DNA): TGTGCCAGCAGCCCCGGCCGAGCCTCACTAGGGGAGCAGTACTTC. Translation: CASSPGRASLGEQYF.